The subject of this entry is one T cell receptor (beta chain). This CDR3 is 13 amino acids long. V lost 5 bases, J lost 6 bases, and 11 bases lay in between. Germline assignment: CDR1 MNHNY and CDR2 SVGAGI (reference sequence). This sample is part of a study of blood T cell repertoires in COVID-19. Study-level background: The United States, Italy and Spain were the sources of the acute and convalescent COVID-19 samples. Sample material is recorded as cDNA or gDNA derived from T cells, B-cell-depleted T cells, or PBMCs.

Original processing methods: How many nucleated cells were present was estimated from reference gene primer amplification. Sequencing used immunoSEQ multiplex PCR; TCRdb keeps in-frame clones, though not all of them. That table supplies the V and J calls and clone size; D and trimming were determined from the DNA. The table has around 120,000 clones, 75% to 95% seen once. The receptor's source is a human donor with active COVID-19. The donor label of this sample is uncertain. Sequencing was carried out using peripheral blood. V gene TRBV6-6 combines with J gene TRBJ2-1, with D possibly matching TRBD1 (6 bases). CDR3: CASSRTGINEQFF. The CDR3 bases are TGTGCCAGCAGTCGAACAGGGATCAATGAGCAGTTCTTC.